This T cell receptor beta chain was captured in a study of Graves' ophthalmopathy and Graves' hyperthyroidism. Study-level information: The study drew peripheral blood at initial diagnosis, before any treatment.

Concerning this clonotype itself: Its antigen is not identified.

The authors amplified TCR beta CDR3 regions from RNA transcripts. An initial RT-PCR round employing HTBI primers preceded a second-round multiplex PCR. TCRdb re-derived calls from the multiplex PCR reads in MiXCR, one entry per CDR3 protein. The sample holds roughly 51,000 distinct CDR3 sequences, about 50% seen once. General study findings and limits: Using 13 signatures, a model distinguished ophthalmopathy from stable hyperthyroidism, reaching about 90% sensitivity and about 81% specificity.

Germline V CDR1 and CDR2: DFQATT, SNEGSKA (reference sequence). The V gene lost 2 bases and the J gene lost 7 bases, with 14 bases spanning the gap. The CDR3 runs 13 residues. Moderate-to-severe activity, CAS at least 3, NOSPECS at least 4 and duration under 3 months characterized donors with ophthalmopathy. Additional autoimmune diseases, uncontrolled infections, pregnancy or lactation disqualified patients. The TCR originated in an adult man with Graves' ophthalmopathy. V and J are TRBV20-1 and TRBJ1-1; D unresolved. Sequencing was performed on peripheral blood. This CDR3 reads CSARPTGWFEAFF. In DNA form, the CDR3 reads TGCAGTGCTAGACCGACTGGGTGGTTTGAAGCTTTCTTT.